The 20 T cell receptor beta chains below were found in one sample sequenced in a study of blood T cell repertoires in COVID-19. Method: immunoSEQ multiplex PCR; TCRdb's copy keeps in-frame clones and lacks some. This sample has approximately 140,000 clones; around 80% occur once, and the top ten carry around 15%. Source material: peripheral blood. These receptors all come from a human donor with acute or convalescent COVID-19. The donor label of this sample is uncertain.

This clone is a singleton in its sample. This chain joins TRBV4-2 and TRBJ1-4, with D possibly being TRBD1 (6 bases). Germline CDR1 reads LGHNA; CDR2 reads YNFKEQ. This CDR3 has 17 amino acids. The V and J ends lost 0 bases and 4 bases respectively, with 15 bases between them. DNA of the CDR3: TGTGCCAGCAGCCAAGATAGGGGGGGGACTCTTAATGAAAAACTGTTTTTT. Its translation is CASSQDRGGTLNEKLFF.

The V call is TRBV12-5, the J call TRBJ1-1; D perhaps matches TRBD1 (6 bases). The V gene's germline CDR1 is LGHNT and CDR2 FRNRAP. This CDR3 has 13 residues. With 3 bases removed from V and 7 bases from J, the gap between germline ends came to 12 bases. The CDR3 sequence: CASGLGTWGEAFF. DNA for the CDR3: TGTGCTAGTGGTTTAGGGACATGGGGTGAAGCTTTCTTT.

This clone turned up a few times. The chain joins TRBV2 to TRBJ2-7, with a tentative D call TRBD1 (5 bases). CDR1 is SNHLY and CDR2 is FYNNEI in the germline V gene. CDR3 length: 14 amino acids. V shed 7 bases and J shed 6 bases, with 19 bases lying between them. CDR3 residues: CASKGFLLLGEQYF. Written as DNA, the CDR3 is TGTGCCAGCAAGGGGTTCCTACTCCTGGGCGAGCAGTACTTC.

The genes are TRBV24-1 and TRBJ2-5; 8 bases line up with TRBD1. The trim removed 7 bases at V and 5 bases at J, leaving 5 bases unmatched. This CDR3 spans 13 amino acids. Germline assignment: CDR1 KGHDR and CDR2 SFDVKD. The CDR3 DNA reads as TGTGCCACCAGAAAGACAGGGGAGGAGACCCAGTACTTC. Translating gives CATRKTGEETQYF.

The CDR3 nucleotides are TGTGCCAGTAGTACCGGACTGTACACTGAAGCTTTCTTT. Translation: CASSTGLYTEAFF. The chain carries TRBV19 and TRBJ1-1; D is uncertain. The germline V and J ends were trimmed by 4 bases and 3 bases, with 9 bases remaining between them. The CDR3 extends over 13 amino acids. Germline lookup yields CDR1 LNHDA and CDR2 SQIVND (reference sequence).

This chain connects TRBV6-5 to TRBJ1-1; D is ambiguous. CDR1 and CDR2 from the germline V gene are MNHEY and SVGAGI. This CDR3 spans 13 amino acids. V lost 6 bases, J lost 0 bases, and 8 bases lay in between. The CDR3 DNA reads as TGTGCCAGCAGCCGCGTCGTGAACACTGAAGCTTTCTTT. Protein: CASSRVVNTEAFF.

This rearrangement joins TRBV2 to TRBJ1-4; D perhaps matches TRBD1 (5 bases). Germline lookup yields CDR1 SNHLY and CDR2 FYNNEI. V gave up 3 bases and J gave up 2 bases, with 7 bases separating them. The length of the CDR3 is 14 residues. CDR3 in amino acids: CASSEGRTNEKLFF. CDR3 DNA: TGTGCCAGCAGTGAGGGGCGGACTAATGAAAAACTGTTTTTT.

The chain has TRBV6-5 and TRBJ2-7; D ambiguous. Trimming removed 6 bases from V and 0 bases from J, with 9 bases in between. Germline V gives CDR1 MNHEY, CDR2 SVGAGI. The CDR3 consists of 13 residues. CDR3 residues: CASSRLSSYEQYF. CDR3 DNA: TGTGCCAGCAGCCGTCTCAGCTCCTACGAGCAGTACTTC.

The V and J genes are TRBV6-5 and TRBJ1-5; D is perhaps TRBD1 (6 bases). Per germline, CDR1 MNHEY and CDR2 SVGAGI. V lost 7 bases and J lost 15, with 19 bases in between. There are 12 residues in the CDR3. CDR3 bases: TGTGCCAGCACAGAACAGGGAGGGGTCCGGCATTTT. Translated, it gives CASTEQGGVRHF.

This chain uses TRBV28 with TRBJ1-5; 7 bases map to TRBD1. V trimming: 8 bases; J trimming: 5 bases; junction bases outside the gene matches: 6. Per the germline V gene, CDR1 is MDHEN and CDR2 is SYDVKM. This CDR3 has 13 residues. The CDR3 sequence is CASGTGQYQPQHF. Written as DNA, the CDR3 is TGTGCCAGCGGCACGGGACAGTATCAGCCCCAGCATTTT.

This chain connects TRBV19 to TRBJ2-1, with 8 nucleotides matching TRBD2. There are 14 residues in the CDR3. Unmatched junction bases numbered 6, after V lost 5 bases and J lost 6 bases. The germline V gene has CDR1 LNHDA and CDR2 SQIVND (reference sequence). CDR3 sequence reads: CASSPGTRFNEQFF. In DNA, the CDR3 is TGTGCCAGTAGTCCCGGGACTAGGTTCAATGAGCAGTTCTTC.

The count of this clone is one. The genes are TRBV29-1 and TRBJ1-4; tentative D call: TRBD1 (6 bases). V was pared by 4 bases and J by 7 bases, with 13 bases between. CDR3 size: 13 residues. Looked up from germline, CDR1 is SQVTM and CDR2 is ANQGSEA. Here the CDR3 DNA reads TGCAGCGTTGGGGGGCAGCGCAGTGAAAAACTGTTTTTT. This sequence encodes CSVGGQRSEKLFF. Drawing the rest from reference TRBV29-1 and TRBJ1-4, the complete variable domain is SAVISQKPSRDICQRGTSLTIQCQVDSQVTMMFWYRQQPGQSLTLIATANQGSEATYESGFVIDKFPISRPNLTFSTLTVSNMSPEDSSIYLCSVGGQRSEKLFFGSGTQLSVL.

The V call is TRBV19, the J call TRBJ1-6; 7 positions agree with TRBD1. This CDR3 contains 17 residues. Germline V CDR1 and CDR2: LNHDA, SQIVND (reference sequence). The ends lost 4 bases at V and 2 bases at J; junction bases unmatched: 8. CDR3 sequence: CASSTSGGEAYNSPLHF. DNA of the CDR3: TGTGCCAGTAGTACTTCAGGGGGTGAAGCCTATAATTCACCCCTCCACTTT.

This clone has a single count. V usage is TRBV7-2 and J usage is TRBJ2-7; 10 bases line up with TRBD2. There are 17 residues in the CDR3. Germline values: CDR1 SGHTA, CDR2 FQGNSA. The V and J ends lost 3 bases and 2 bases, in that order; junction bases with no gene match: 10. The CDR3 loop reads CASSLPRRTSGTYEQYF. As DNA, the CDR3 is TGTGCCAGCAGCTTGCCGCGACGGACTAGCGGTACCTACGAGCAGTACTTC.

V is TRBV6-5 and J is TRBJ1-1, with 7 nucleotides matching TRBD1. Looked up from germline, CDR1 is MNHEY and CDR2 is SVGAGI. V was pared by 4 bases and J by 7 bases, with 6 bases of the junction left unmatched. There are 13 residues in the CDR3. In DNA, the CDR3 is TGTGCCAGCAGTTCCACCGGGACAGTTGAAGCTTTCTTT. Translation: CASSSTGTVEAFF.

CDR3: CASSFYPTPHGTEAFF. The DNA of the CDR3 is TGTGCCAGCAGCTTTTATCCGACTCCCCATGGGACTGAAGCTTTCTTT. This sequence joins TRBV7-9 and TRBJ1-1, with no clear D. This CDR3 is 16 amino acids long. Germline values: CDR1 SEHNR, CDR2 FQNEAQ (reference sequence). Trimming removed 3 bases from V and 5 bases from J, with 19 bases in between.

This clone was counted once. This CDR3 is CASSSPGPGPTLHF. The CDR3 region has the DNA TGTGCCAGCAGCTCCCCAGGCCCAGGGCCCACCCTCCACTTT. The rearrangement joins TRBV6-5 to TRBJ1-6, with D perhaps matching TRBD1 (5 bases). Looked up from germline, CDR1 is MNHEY and CDR2 is SVGAGI. V lost 6 bases to trimming and J lost 14 bases, with 20 bases between them. The CDR3 runs 14 residues.

The rearrangement joins TRBV6-5 to TRBJ2-5; TRBD2 matches 12 bases. This CDR3 region has 14 residues. With 8 bases clipped from V and 4 bases from J, the junction kept 5 bases outside the gene matches. CDR1 is MNHEY, CDR2 SVGAGI, per germline. Written as DNA, the CDR3 is TGTGCCAGCTCGACTAGCGGGGGAGTAGAGACCCAGTACTTC. As protein: CASSTSGGVETQYF.

CDR3: CSASSGGAGKKLFF. The CDR3, as DNA: TGCAGTGCTAGTTCAGGGGGCGCGGGGAAAAAACTGTTTTTT. This rearrangement joins TRBV20-1 to TRBJ1-4, with 8 bases identical to TRBD1. Germline V CDR1 and CDR2: DFQATT, SNEGSKA (reference sequence). The CDR3 length is 14 residues. V trimming: 3 bases; J trimming: 9 bases; junction bases outside the gene matches: 9.

The gene calls are TRBV5-1 and TRBJ1-4, with 8 bases fitting TRBD1. CDR3 length equals 15 residues. J was trimmed by 8 bases and V by 4 bases; bases with no gene match: 10. Germline CDR1 is SGHRS and CDR2 is YFSETQ. The CDR3 reads CASSPDRGGGEKLFF. For the CDR3, the DNA is TGCGCCAGCAGCCCCGACAGGGGAGGGGGAGAAAAACTGTTTTTT.